This TCR beta chain emerged from a study of beta chain features in type 1 diabetes (dated by TCRdb to 2016 to 2019). About the full investigation: No differences in mean age, gender distribution, total cell number or subset yield were found between patients and healthy donors. Whereas all 30 or so donors provided naive and central memory subsets, regulatory and stem cell-like memory subsets were isolated from just 8 patients and about 8 healthy donors. A total of 100 million to 110 million sorted cells were examined across all samples, and a strong correlation was observed between cell number per subset and RNA yield. In the study, recently diagnosed type 1 diabetes patients and matched healthy donors were compared on the TCRB repertoires of their sorted circulating CD4+ T cell subsets. Here is what the overall study found, with its caveats: In all four CD4+ subsets, TCRB CDR3 length was moderately but significantly shorter in type 1 diabetes patients. Because small numbers of individuals were included in the HLA sub-analyses, any influence of HLA type on TCRB rearrangement was left unresolved. Shorter templates might be favored by PCR, yet because patient and control samples were amplified and corrected together, any such skew would affect both groups equally. Because cDNA was sequenced instead of genomic DNA, highly expressing activated cells could be over-represented, though the groups showed no difference in activation or CD3 levels. Naive, central memory and regulatory TCRB repertoires appeared to be more alike among patients than among healthy donors. At VDJ recombination sites, patients with type 1 diabetes made fewer insertions and deleted more nucleotides, a pattern implying thymic rearrangement abnormalities.

The entire isolated RNA was reverse transcribed using the High Capacity cDNA Reverse Transcription Kit, and thus expressed TCRB transcripts were sequenced. Deep immunoSEQ sequencing was applied to naive, central memory and regulatory T cell samples, giving an average of about 3.7 million total reads per sample. After sorted cells were lysed in RLT buffer, RNA was extracted with DNase-treated RNeasy Micro or Mini kits, with the choice depending on cell number. To prevent cross-contamination, every cell subset was processed on its own, while patient and healthy donor samples were processed together. Using the immunoSEQ multiplex PCR, TCRB sequences were amplified from cDNA into 87-bp fragments spanning the CDR3 region. The amplicons were sequenced using the Illumina HiSeq platform. The authors' analysis ran thus. Synthetic template baselines were used to correct PCR bias computationally, reads within Hamming distance 2 were collapsed together, and singletons that could not be merged were discarded. Reads were aligned against IMGT so that V, D and J genes, CDR3 length and insertions or deletions at six rearrangement sites could be assigned. Within each subset, clonotype counts were normalized to sorted cell number, after which true diversity and Gini coefficients were computed with the tcR R package. The overlap coefficient, calculated on TCRB nucleotide sequences, was used to measure repertoire sharing. As a proxy for the pre-selection repertoire, out-of-frame TCRB sequences from naive cells were analyzed. TCRdb took this table from immuneACCESS and kept in-frame rearrangements with V and J called. Such tables lack part of the clones; where checked against another copy, unresolved V genes explain under half of the gap, and the rest is unexplained. That table gives V, J and clone size, and the DNA gave D and trimming. The sample records fewer than 900,000 clones, 15% to 20% of which are singletons. The top ten constitute around 0.02% of the sample.

Many counts were recorded for this clone. Its antigen target is currently unknown. No base quality values were provided; no much bigger clone lies one nucleotide off. The same CDR3 can be traced to other DNA sequences in this sample. At the junction V is shortened by 5 bases and J by 1 base, with 0 bases in between. CDR1 and CDR2, per the germline V gene, are SGHDN and FVKESK. Spanning cysteine to phenylalanine, the CDR3 consists of 11 amino acids. This entry keeps only the CDR3 DNA: 33 bases, framed from base 1. From each donor, a single peripheral blood sample of 95 to 150 mL on average was drawn into heparinised tubes. Naive, central memory, regulatory and stem cell-like memory CD4+ T cells were sorted on a BD FACSAria II using a panel including CD45RO, CCR7, CD25, CD127, CD95 and CD27. Purity was above 98% for every sorted population. Right away, PBMCs were isolated by Lymphoprep density gradient centrifugation and were stained directly, with no culture step. Samples were stained and sorted in pairs, with one healthy donor and one patient per experiment, so that batch effects were minimized.

The clonotype comes from a woman aged 18 to 35 in good health. Recombination linked TRBV14 to TRBJ1-3; no D segment can be confidently identified. The specimen sequenced was naive CD4+ T cells from blood. The cell subset or site label for this specimen denotes: true naive CD4+ T cells. The nucleotide sequence is given as TGTGCCAGCAGCTCTGGAAACACCATATATTTT. Its amino acids are CASSSGNTIYF.